This TCR beta chain stems from a study of cytomegalovirus exposure and HLA in healthy donors. The PCR made use of 60 Vbeta and 13 Jbeta primers. Clones were sequenced by immunoSEQ multiplex PCR, and TCRdb holds only the in-frame ones, with some missing. The data show about 190,000 clones, with about 80% seen just once and roughly 13% held by the top ten. With 3 bases removed from V and 8 bases from J, the gap between germline ends came to 13 bases. Germline-derived CDR1 and CDR2 are MDHEN and SYDVKM. The CDR3 totals 13 residues. The TCR originated in a woman aged 30 to 39 in good health and CMV-seropositive. Material for sequencing was PBMCs. This rearrangement joins TRBV28 to TRBJ1-2; D perhaps matches TRBD1 (5 bases). CDR3 sequence: CASSFGQGMGYTF. DNA of the CDR3: TGTGCCAGCAGTTTTGGGCAGGGTATGGGCTACACCTTC.